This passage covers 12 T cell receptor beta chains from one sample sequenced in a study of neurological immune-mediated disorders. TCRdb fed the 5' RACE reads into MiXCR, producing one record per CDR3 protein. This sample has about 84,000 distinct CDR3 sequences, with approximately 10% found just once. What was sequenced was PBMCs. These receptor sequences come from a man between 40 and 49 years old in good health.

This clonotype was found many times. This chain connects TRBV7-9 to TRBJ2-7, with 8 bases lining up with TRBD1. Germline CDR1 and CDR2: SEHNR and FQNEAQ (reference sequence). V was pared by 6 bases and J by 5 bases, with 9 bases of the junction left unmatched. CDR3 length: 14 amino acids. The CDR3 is CASSPTGDTDEQYF. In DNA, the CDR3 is TGTGCCAGCAGTCCGACAGGGGATACGGACGAGCAGTACTTC.

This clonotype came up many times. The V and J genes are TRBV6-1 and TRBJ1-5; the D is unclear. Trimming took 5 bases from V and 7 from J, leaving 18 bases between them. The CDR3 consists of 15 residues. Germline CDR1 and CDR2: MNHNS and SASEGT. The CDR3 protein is CASSSLRGGAQPQHF. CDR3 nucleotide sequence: TGTGCCAGCAGTTCCCTTCGGGGAGGAGCACAGCCCCAGCATTTT.

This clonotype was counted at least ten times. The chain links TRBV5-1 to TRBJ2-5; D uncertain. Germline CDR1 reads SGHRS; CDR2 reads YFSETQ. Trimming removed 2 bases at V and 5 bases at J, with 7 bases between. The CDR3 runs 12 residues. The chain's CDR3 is CASSFAAETQYF. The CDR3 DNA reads TGCGCCAGCAGCTTTGCTGCGGAGACCCAGTACTTC.

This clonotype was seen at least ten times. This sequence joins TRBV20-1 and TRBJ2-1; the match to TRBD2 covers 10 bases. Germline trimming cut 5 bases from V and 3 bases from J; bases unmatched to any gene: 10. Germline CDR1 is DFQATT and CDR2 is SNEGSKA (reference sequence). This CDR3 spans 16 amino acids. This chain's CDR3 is CSARAKTSGYYNEQFF. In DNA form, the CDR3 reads TGCAGTGCTCGTGCTAAGACTAGCGGGTACTACAATGAGCAGTTCTTC.

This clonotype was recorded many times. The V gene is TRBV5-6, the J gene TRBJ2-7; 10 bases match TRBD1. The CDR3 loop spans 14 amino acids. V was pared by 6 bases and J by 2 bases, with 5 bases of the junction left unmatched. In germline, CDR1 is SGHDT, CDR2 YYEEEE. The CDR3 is CASTYGTGAYEQYF. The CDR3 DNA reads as TGTGCCAGCACCTACGGGACAGGGGCCTACGAGCAGTACTTC.

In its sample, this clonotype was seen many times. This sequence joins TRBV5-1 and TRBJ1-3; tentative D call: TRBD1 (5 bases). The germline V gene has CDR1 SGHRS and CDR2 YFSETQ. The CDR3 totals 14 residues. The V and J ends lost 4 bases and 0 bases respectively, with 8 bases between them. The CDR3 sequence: CASSPGLSGNTIYF. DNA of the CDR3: TGCGCCAGCAGCCCGGGGCTCTCTGGAAACACCATATATTTT. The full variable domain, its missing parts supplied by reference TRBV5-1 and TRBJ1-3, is KAGVTQTPRYLIKTRGQQVTLSCSPISGHRSVSWYQQTPGQGLQFLFEYFSETQRNKGNFPGRFSGRQFSNSRSEMNVSTLELGDSALYLCASSPGLSGNTIYFGEGSWLTVV.

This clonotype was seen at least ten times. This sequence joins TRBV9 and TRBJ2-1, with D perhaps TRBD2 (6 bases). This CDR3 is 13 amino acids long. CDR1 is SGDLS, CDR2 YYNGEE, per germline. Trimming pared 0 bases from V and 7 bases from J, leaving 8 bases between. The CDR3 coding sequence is TGTGCCAGCAGCGTAGGAGCGGGTAATGAGCAGTTCTTC. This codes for CASSVGAGNEQFF.

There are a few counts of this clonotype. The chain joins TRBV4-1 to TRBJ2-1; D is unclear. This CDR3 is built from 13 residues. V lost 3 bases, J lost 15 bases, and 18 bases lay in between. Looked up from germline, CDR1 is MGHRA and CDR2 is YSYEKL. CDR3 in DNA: TGCGCCAGCAGCCATGTTTCTAGTTTTGTACGGTTCTTC. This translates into CASSHVSSFVRFF.

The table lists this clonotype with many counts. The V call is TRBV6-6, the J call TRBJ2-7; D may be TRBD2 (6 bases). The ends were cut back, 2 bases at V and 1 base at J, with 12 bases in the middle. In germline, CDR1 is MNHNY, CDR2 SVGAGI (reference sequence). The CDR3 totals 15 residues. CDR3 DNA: TGTGCCAGCAGTTACGGTGATGGAGGGTCCTACGAGCAGTACTTC. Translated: CASSYGDGGSYEQYF.

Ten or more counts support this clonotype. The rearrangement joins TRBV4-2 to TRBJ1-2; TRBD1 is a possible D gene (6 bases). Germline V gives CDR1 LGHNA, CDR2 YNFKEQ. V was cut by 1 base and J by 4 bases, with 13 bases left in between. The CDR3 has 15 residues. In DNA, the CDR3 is TGTGCCAGCAGCCAAGTTAGGGGGGGGCCCTATGGCTACACCTTC. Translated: CASSQVRGGPYGYTF.

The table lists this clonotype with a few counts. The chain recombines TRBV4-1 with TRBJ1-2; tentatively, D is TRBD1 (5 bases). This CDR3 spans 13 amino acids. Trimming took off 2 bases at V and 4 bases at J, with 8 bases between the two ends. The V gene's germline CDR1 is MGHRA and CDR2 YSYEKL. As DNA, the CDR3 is TGCGCCAGCAGCCAACAGGGCCGCTATGGCTACACCTTC. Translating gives CASSQQGRYGYTF.

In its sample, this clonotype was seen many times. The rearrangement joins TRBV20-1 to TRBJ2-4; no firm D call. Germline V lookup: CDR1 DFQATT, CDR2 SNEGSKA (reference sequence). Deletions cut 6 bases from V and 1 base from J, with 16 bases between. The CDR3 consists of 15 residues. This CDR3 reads CSASYESGAKNIQYF. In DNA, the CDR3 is TGCAGTGCCAGTTATGAGAGTGGGGCCAAAAACATTCAGTACTTC.